This T cell receptor beta chain was obtained from a study of T-cell reconstitution after alpha-beta-depleted transplantation in children. Findings and caveats of the study: Hyperexpanded clones declined; after one year, newly produced T cells mostly supplied diversity. About two months after transplant, alpha-beta T cells reportedly came from several hundred expanded graft clones. The origin of high day-60 TCRbeta diversity in some patients lay in surviving recipient T cells and thymic progenitors.

CDR1 and CDR2 from the germline V gene are SQVTM and ANQGSEA. Between the trimmed V and J ends, which lost 6 bases and 7 bases, there was a span of 13 bases. The CDR3 consists of 11 residues. During its preparation, the TCRbeta library received unique molecular identifiers. TCRdb re-analysed the PCR reads in MiXCR, keeping a single row per CDR3 protein. Of fewer than 700,000 distinct CDR3 sequences listed, approximately 12% are singletons. This clonotype showed up many times. As yet, its antigen is unknown. This receptor was obtained from a male patient under 18 who had a stem cell transplant for acute myeloid leukemia, so the T cells may come from the graft donor. The V call is TRBV29-1, the J call TRBJ2-7; D is unclear. Sequences were derived from PBMCs, mostly from graft donor cells, sampled 360 days after TCRalphabeta/CD19-depleted stem cell transplant. CDR3 protein: CSVGFDWEQYF. The CDR3 nucleotides read TGCAGCGTGGGGTTTGATTGGGAGCAGTACTTC.